Given below is one TCR beta chain in context. The data stem from a study of blood T cell repertoires in COVID-19. Assay: immunoSEQ multiplex PCR; the TCRdb copy retains only in-frame clones and omits some. The sample records 75,000 to 90,000 clones, roughly 80% being singletons. This receptor was taken from a human donor in a cohort sampled during active COVID-19. The sample comprised peripheral blood.

Here the CDR3 DNA reads TGTGCCAGCAGTCTAGGCATTGAAAATGAGCAGTTCTTC. Translating gives CASSLGIENEQFF. V gene TRBV6-4 combines with J gene TRBJ2-1; D is unclear. The CDR3 is made up of 13 amino acids. V was shortened by 5 bases and J by 7 bases, with 12 bases between the two germline ends. The germline CDR1 and CDR2 sequences are MRHNA and SNTAGT.